The rows below give T cell receptor beta chains drawn from one sample of a study of blood T cell repertoires in COVID-19. The repertoire was sequenced with immunoSEQ multiplex PCR; TCRdb's copy has only in-frame clones and lacks some. The table includes 300,000 to 400,000 clones, around 80% detected once. The material sequenced was peripheral blood. All receptors come from a man aged 25-45 years with active or convalescent COVID-19. Each CDR3 is given with its conserved first and last residue. Expanded clones are given a class, and other clones once, few, many or no size at all.

J: TRBJ1-5; V: TRBV30; size: NA; CDR3: CAWSVAPEGNQPQHF
J: TRBJ2-5; V: TRBV19; size: NA; CDR3: CASSIKRRLAGGRGEKETQYF
J: TRBJ2-1; V: TRBV2; size: NA; CDR3: CASRTSGHEQFF
J: TRBJ1-6; V: TRBV27; size: NA; CDR3: CASSLSGGLTPLHF
J: TRBJ2-3; V: TRBV7-8; size: NA; CDR3: CASTRGRGHTDTQYF
J: TRBJ2-2; V: TRBV9; size: NA; CDR3: CASSAGVEDTGELFF
J: TRBJ1-4; V: TRBV4-3; size: NA; CDR3: CASSQERAVGGLTNEKLFF
J: TRBJ2-3; V: TRBV5-4; size: NA; CDR3: CASSSTELFSDTQYF
J: TRBJ1-2; V: TRBV6-5; size: once; CDR3: CATSRDRTTYGYTF
J: TRBJ2-3; V: TRBV5-1; size: NA; CDR3: CASSLGGTDTQYF
J: TRBJ2-3; V: TRBV5-4; size: NA; CDR3: CASSLGLAGGTDTQYF
J: TRBJ2-3; V: TRBV7-2; size: NA; CDR3: CASSGSGGVTTDTQYF
J: TRBJ1-2; V: TRBV10-3; size: few; CDR3: CAISELTGGAEGYTF
J: TRBJ1-5; V: TRBV3-1/TRBV3-2; size: NA; CDR3: CASSQEGGGNQPQHF
J: TRBJ2-1; V: TRBV7-8; size: few; CDR3: CASSLEFDNEQFF
J: TRBJ2-1; V: TRBV14; size: NA; CDR3: CASSQDPSGWEKQFF
J: TRBJ2-5; V: TRBV2; size: NA; CDR3: CASSRTSGVQETQYF
J: TRBJ2-3; V: TRBV9; size: NA; CDR3: CASSVGLAGGHDTQYF
J: TRBJ2-7; V: TRBV2; size: NA; CDR3: CASSEARAPTYEQYF
J: TRBJ2-7; V: TRBV19; size: NA; CDR3: CASSMIGKGDYEQYF
J: TRBJ2-3; V: TRBV7-7; size: NA; CDR3: CASSPGLAGGADTQYF
J: TRBJ2-2; V: TRBV6-6; size: NA; CDR3: CASSPTNGELFF
J: TRBJ2-3; V: TRBV30; size: NA; CDR3: CAWSVQRGTDTQYF
J: TRBJ1-5; V: TRBV19; size: NA; CDR3: CASSMGETGNQPQHF
J: TRBJ1-4; V: TRBV2; size: NA; CDR3: CASSDGRKDEKLFF
J: TRBJ1-6; V: TRBV7-2; size: NA; CDR3: CASSLVPEGSPLHF
J: TRBJ2-3; V: TRBV7-3; size: NA; CDR3: CASSPRGITDTQYF
J: TRBJ2-7; V: TRBV11-2; size: once; CDR3: CASSLTSFSEQYF
J: TRBJ2-7; V: TRBV19; size: NA; CDR3: CASSGGTNYEQYF
J: TRBJ1-5; V: TRBV7-8; size: NA; CDR3: CASSSTSQGNQPQHF
J: TRBJ1-2; V: TRBV30; size: NA; CDR3: CAWKGGGYGYTF